The present T cell receptor beta chain was sequenced within a study of cytomegalovirus exposure and HLA in healthy donors. Study conclusions and caveats: Investigators reported some 150 TCR beta chains as tied to cytomegalovirus.

CDR3 length: 13 residues. CDR1 and CDR2 (germline): SNHLY, FYNNEI. The junction had 5 bases not matched to a gene; V was cut back by 7 bases and J by 4 bases. The PCR had 60 Vbeta and 13 Jbeta primers. Profiled with immunoSEQ multiplex PCR; TCRdb holds only in-frame clones, not every one. The sample yields 55,000 to 65,000 clones, 79% seen once. A remark on this clone: What it recognizes is unknown.

Sequenced material: PBMCs. J is TRBJ1-1 and V is TRBV2; 8 nucleotides match TRBD1. This receptor was taken from a woman in her 30s in good health and CMV-seronegative. The CDR3 DNA reads TGTGCCAGCAACGGACAGGGACCCACTGAAGCTTTCTTT. The encoded protein is CASNGQGPTEAFF.